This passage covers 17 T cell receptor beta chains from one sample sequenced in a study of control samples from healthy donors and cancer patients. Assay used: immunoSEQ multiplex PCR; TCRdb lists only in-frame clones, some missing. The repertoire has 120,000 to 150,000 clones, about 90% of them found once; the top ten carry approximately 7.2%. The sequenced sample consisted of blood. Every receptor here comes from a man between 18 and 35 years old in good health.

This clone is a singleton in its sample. CDR3 nucleotide sequence: TGTGCCTGGAGTGCATCAGGGTCTTCTAGCTACACCTTC. This encodes CAWSASGSSSYTF. The chain carries TRBV30 and TRBJ1-2, with TRBD1 as a possible D gene (5 bases). V dropped 1 base and J dropped 9 bases, with 15 bases sitting between them. From germline, CDR1 is GTSNPN and CDR2 SVGIG (reference sequence). The CDR3 consists of 13 residues.

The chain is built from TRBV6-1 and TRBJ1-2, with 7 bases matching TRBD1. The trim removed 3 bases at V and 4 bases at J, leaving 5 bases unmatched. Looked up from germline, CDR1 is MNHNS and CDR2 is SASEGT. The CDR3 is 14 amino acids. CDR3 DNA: TGTGCCAGCAGTGACGAGACAGGGATCTATGGCTACACCTTC. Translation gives CASSDETGIYGYTF.

CDR3 in amino acids: CASIRSTGGGEKLFF. In DNA form, the CDR3 reads TGTGCCAGTATTAGATCGACAGGGGGAGGTGAAAAACTGTTTTTT. The chain is built from TRBV19 and TRBJ1-4, with 9 positions matching TRBD1. This CDR3 comprises 15 residues. The V gene end was trimmed by 7 bases and the J gene end by 7 bases; junction bases not matched to a gene: 10. The germline V gene has CDR1 LNHDA and CDR2 SQIVND (reference sequence).

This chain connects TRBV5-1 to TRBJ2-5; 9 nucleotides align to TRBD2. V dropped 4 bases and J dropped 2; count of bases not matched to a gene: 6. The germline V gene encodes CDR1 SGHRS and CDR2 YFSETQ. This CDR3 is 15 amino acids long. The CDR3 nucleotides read TGCGCCAGCAGCCCGTCTAGCGGGGCACAAGAGACCCAGTACTTC. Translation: CASSPSSGAQETQYF.

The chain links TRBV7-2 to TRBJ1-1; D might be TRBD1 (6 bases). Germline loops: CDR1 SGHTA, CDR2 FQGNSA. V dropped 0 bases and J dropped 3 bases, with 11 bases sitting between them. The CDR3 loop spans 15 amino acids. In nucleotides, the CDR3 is TGTGCCAGCAGCTTAGCCGGGAGGACAGACACTGAAGCTTTCTTT. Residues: CASSLAGRTDTEAFF.

The CDR3 loop is CASSSQFQETQYF. In DNA form, the CDR3 reads TGTGCCAGCAGCTCACAGTTCCAAGAGACCCAGTACTTC. The V gene is TRBV14, the J gene TRBJ2-5; D is ambiguous. Germline V gene sequence: CDR1 SGHDN, CDR2 FVKESK. V shed 5 bases and J shed 1 base, with 8 bases lying between them. The CDR3 is 13 amino acids.

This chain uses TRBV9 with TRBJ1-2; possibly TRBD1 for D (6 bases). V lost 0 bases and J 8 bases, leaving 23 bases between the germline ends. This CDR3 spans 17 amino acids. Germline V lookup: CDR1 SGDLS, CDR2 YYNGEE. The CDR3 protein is CASSVGSHPGATYGYTF. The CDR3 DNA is TGTGCCAGCAGCGTAGGGTCTCATCCGGGGGCAACTTACGGCTACACCTTC.

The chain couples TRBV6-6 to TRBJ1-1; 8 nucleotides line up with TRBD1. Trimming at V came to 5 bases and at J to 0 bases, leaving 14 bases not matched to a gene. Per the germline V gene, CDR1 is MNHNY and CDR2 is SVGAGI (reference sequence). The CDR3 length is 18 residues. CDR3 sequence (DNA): TGTGCCAGCAGTCCCCAAAAGGGCCAGGGGGCTATGAACACTGAAGCTTTCTTT. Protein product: CASSPQKGQGAMNTEAFF.

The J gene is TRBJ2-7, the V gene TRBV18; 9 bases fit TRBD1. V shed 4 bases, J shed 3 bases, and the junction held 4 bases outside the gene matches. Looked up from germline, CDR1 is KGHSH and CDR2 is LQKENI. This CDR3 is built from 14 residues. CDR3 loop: CASSRQGDYYEQYF. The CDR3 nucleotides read TGTGCCAGCTCACGACAGGGGGACTACTACGAGCAGTACTTC.

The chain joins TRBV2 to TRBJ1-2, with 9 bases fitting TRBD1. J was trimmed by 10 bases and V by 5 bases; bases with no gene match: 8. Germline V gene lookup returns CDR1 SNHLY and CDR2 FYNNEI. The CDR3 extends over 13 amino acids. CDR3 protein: CASSPGTGRDYTF. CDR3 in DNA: TGTGCCAGCAGTCCCGGGACAGGGAGAGACTACACCTTC.

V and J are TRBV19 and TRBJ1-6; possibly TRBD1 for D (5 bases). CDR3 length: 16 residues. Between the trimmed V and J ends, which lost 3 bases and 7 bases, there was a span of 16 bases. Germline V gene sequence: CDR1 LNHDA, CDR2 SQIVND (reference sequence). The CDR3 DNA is TGTGCCAGTAGTATGGGTAGGGCAGGGTCGAATTCACCCCTCCACTTT. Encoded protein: CASSMGRAGSNSPLHF.

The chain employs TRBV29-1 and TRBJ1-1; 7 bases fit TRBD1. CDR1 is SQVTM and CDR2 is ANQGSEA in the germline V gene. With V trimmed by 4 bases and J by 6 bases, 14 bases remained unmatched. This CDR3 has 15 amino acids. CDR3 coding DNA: TGCAGCGTTGGTGGAGCAGGGGGTGTGTCGGCTGAAGCTTTCTTT. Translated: CSVGGAGGVSAEAFF.

In DNA form, the CDR3 reads TGCGCCAGCAGCTTCCGGTCGGCAGACAATGAGCAGTTCTTC. Translating it yields CASSFRSADNEQFF. V gene TRBV5-1 combines with J gene TRBJ2-1; D gene ambiguous. There are 14 residues in the CDR3. Deletions cut 2 bases from V and 5 bases from J, with 11 bases between. Germline V gene sequence: CDR1 SGHRS, CDR2 YFSETQ.

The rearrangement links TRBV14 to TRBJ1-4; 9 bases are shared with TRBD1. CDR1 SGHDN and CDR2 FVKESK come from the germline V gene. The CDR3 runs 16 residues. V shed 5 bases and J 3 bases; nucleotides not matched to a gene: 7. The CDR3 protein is CASSGLGQGSNEKLFF. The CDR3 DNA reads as TGTGCCAGCAGCGGATTAGGACAGGGGTCTAATGAAAAACTGTTTTTT.

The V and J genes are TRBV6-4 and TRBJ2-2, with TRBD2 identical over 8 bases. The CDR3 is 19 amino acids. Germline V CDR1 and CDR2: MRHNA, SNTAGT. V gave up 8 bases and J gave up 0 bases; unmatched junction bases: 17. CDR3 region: CASPLPGRVRGSNTGELFF. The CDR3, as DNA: TGTGCCAGCCCGTTACCCGGGAGGGTCCGAGGCTCGAACACCGGGGAGCTGTTTTTT.

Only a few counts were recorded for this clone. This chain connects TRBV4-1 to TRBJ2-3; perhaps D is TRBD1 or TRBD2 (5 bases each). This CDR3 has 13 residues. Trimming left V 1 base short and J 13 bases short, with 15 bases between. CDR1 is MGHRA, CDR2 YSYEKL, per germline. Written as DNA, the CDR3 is TGCGCCAGCAGCCAAGCGGTCGGGGCTCATAAGTATTTT. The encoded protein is CASSQAVGAHKYF.

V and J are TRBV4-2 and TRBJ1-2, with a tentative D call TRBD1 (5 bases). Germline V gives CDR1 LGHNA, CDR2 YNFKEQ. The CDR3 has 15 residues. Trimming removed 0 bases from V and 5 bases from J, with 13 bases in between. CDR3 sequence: CASSQDRSGRYGYTF. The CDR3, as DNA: TGTGCCAGCAGCCAAGATCGGTCAGGGAGGTATGGCTACACCTTC.